Below, 27 T cell receptor beta chains from the same sample are listed, as sequenced in a study of T cells in tuberculosis. Measured with immunoSEQ multiplex PCR; TCRdb has only the in-frame clones, and not every one. The table has about 34,000 clones, 93% seen once. The time point is: new active TB diagnosis, blood taken before or within 7 days of starting treatment. Sequences were derived from PBMCs, sampled at tuberculosis diagnosis. Receptors originate from an adult with tuberculosis.

The rearrangement links TRBV19 to TRBJ2-3, with 9 bases that match TRBD2. The CDR3 length is 18 residues. Unmatched junction bases numbered 10, after V lost 1 base and J lost 2 bases. Germline CDR1 is LNHDA and CDR2 is SQIVND (reference sequence). The CDR3 loop reads CASSIGLETSGSTDTQYF. DNA for the CDR3: TGTGCCAGTAGTATAGGTCTTGAGACTAGCGGATCCACAGATACGCAGTATTTT. Together with reference TRBV19 and TRBJ2-3, the CDR3 gives the full variable domain: DGGITQSPKYLFRKEGQNVTLSCEQNLNHDAMYWYRQDPGQGLRLIYYSQIVNDFQKGDIAEGYSVSREKKESFPLTVTSAQKNPTAFYLCASSIGLETSGSTDTQYFGPGTRLTVL.

This sequence joins TRBV4-1 and TRBJ1-2; a possible D gene is TRBD1 (6 bases). The CDR3 loop spans 15 amino acids. With 1 base removed from V and 4 bases from J, the gap between germline ends came to 13 bases. Germline lookup yields CDR1 MGHRA and CDR2 YSYEKL. Here the CDR3 reads CASSQVDRNLYGYTF. The CDR3 region has the DNA TGCGCCAGCAGCCAAGTTGACAGGAACCTCTATGGCTACACCTTC.

The V gene is TRBV6-5, the J gene TRBJ1-1; D call uncertain. The V and J ends lost 2 bases and 3 bases respectively, with 7 bases between them. Germline values: CDR1 MNHEY, CDR2 SVGAGI. The CDR3 has 13 amino acids. The DNA for the CDR3 is TGTGCCAGCAGTTACACGCGGGACACTGAAGCTTTCTTT. It yields the protein CASSYTRDTEAFF.

This chain links TRBV18 with TRBJ1-1; D not certain. Germline CDR1 reads KGHSH; CDR2 reads LQKENI. This CDR3 is 16 amino acids long. V gave up 3 bases and J gave up 0 bases, with 14 bases separating them. CDR3 amino acids: CASSPQPHGLNTEAFF. In nucleotides, the CDR3 is TGTGCCAGCTCACCCCAACCGCACGGTCTGAACACTGAAGCTTTCTTT.

This chain uses TRBV11-2 with TRBJ1-5; D is perhaps TRBD1 (5 bases). CDR3 size: 14 residues. Germline-derived CDR1 and CDR2 are SGHAT and FQNNGV. V was clipped by 1 base and J by 6 bases, with 10 bases between them. As DNA, the CDR3 is TGTGCCAGCAGCTTAGGGAGGGGCGGTCAGCCCCAGCATTTT. It specifies CASSLGRGGQPQHF.

The chain uses TRBV6-1 and TRBJ2-7, with TRBD2 identical over 16 bases. Trimming at V came to 11 bases and at J to 0 bases, leaving 4 bases not matched to a gene. CDR1 is MNHNS, CDR2 SASEGT, per germline. This CDR3 is 15 amino acids long. The CDR3 DNA is TGTGCCTCGGGACTAGCGGGAGGGGCCTCCTACGAGCAGTACTTC. Protein product: CASGLAGGASYEQYF.

V and J are TRBV18 and TRBJ1-2; 9 positions agree with TRBD1. The CDR3 contains 17 residues. From germline, CDR1 is KGHSH and CDR2 LQKENI. V lost 2 bases, J lost 5 bases, and 12 bases stayed unmatched. CDR3 DNA: TGTGCCAGCTCACCAAGTCCCCTAGTGACAGGGGGATATGGCTACACCTTC. It encodes CASSPSPLVTGGYGYTF. Using reference TRBV18 and TRBJ1-2 for the parts outside the CDR3, the full variable domain is NAGVMQNPRHLVRRRGQEARLRCSPMKGHSHVYWYRQLPEEGLKFMVYLQKENIIDESGMPKERFSAEFPKEGPSILRIQQVVRGDSAAYFCASSPSPLVTGGYGYTFGSGTRLTVV.

The V and J genes are TRBV5-6 and TRBJ2-7; TRBD2 agrees at 9 bases. The CDR3 spans 17 residues. CDR1 is SGHDT, CDR2 YYEEEE, per germline. Germline trimming cut 1 base from V and 4 bases from J; bases unmatched to any gene: 12. The CDR3 DNA reads TGTGCCAGCAGCTTGTCCTCTGGCGGGAGGGCCTTGTACGAGCAGTACTTC. This codes for CASSLSSGGRALYEQYF.

The chain uses TRBV27 and TRBJ1-5; TRBD1 might be the D (6 bases). The CDR3 consists of 15 residues. In germline, CDR1 is MNHEY, CDR2 SMNVEV (reference sequence). Trimming cost V 3 bases and J 5 bases, with 14 bases left between them. For the CDR3, the DNA is TGTGCCAGCAGTTTGGGGGCCTCGGGGCATCAGCCCCAGCATTTT. This codes for CASSLGASGHQPQHF.

This chain connects TRBV10-3 to TRBJ2-7; TRBD1 aligns across 7 bases. The CDR3 length is 14 residues. The trim removed 3 bases at V and 2 bases at J, leaving 4 bases unmatched. The germline V gene has CDR1 ENHRY and CDR2 SYGVKD. Here the CDR3 reads CAISDSDRAYEQYF. CDR3 sequence (DNA): TGTGCCATCAGTGATAGTGACAGGGCCTACGAGCAGTACTTC.

This clone has only one observation. The chain has TRBV5-6 and TRBJ1-3; D might be TRBD1 (6 bases). CDR3 length equals 17 residues. Germline CDR1 SGHDT, CDR2 YYEEEE. Trimming took 0 bases from V and 0 from J, leaving 13 bases between them. CDR3 DNA: TGTGCCAGCAGCTTGGAAGTCAGGGGCGACTCTGGAAACACCATATATTTT. Encoded protein: CASSLEVRGDSGNTIYF. Using reference TRBV5-6 and TRBJ1-3 for the parts outside the CDR3, the full variable domain is DAGVTQSPTHLIKTRGQQVTLRCSPKSGHDTVSWYQQALGQGPQFIFQYYEEEERQRGNFPDRFSGHQFPNYSSELNVNALLLGDSALYLCASSLEVRGDSGNTIYFGEGSWLTVV.

This chain connects TRBV27 to TRBJ1-4; 7 nucleotides line up with TRBD1. Germline V gene data show CDR1 as MNHEY and CDR2 as SMNVEV (reference sequence). J lost 7 bases, V lost 2 bases, and 1 base had no gene match. The CDR3 covers 13 residues. In DNA, the CDR3 is TGTGCCAGCAGTTTACAGGGGGGTGAAAAACTGTTTTTT. This encodes CASSLQGGEKLFF. Full variable domain (outside the CDR3, taken from reference TRBV27 and TRBJ1-4): EAQVTQNPRYLITVTGKKLTVTCSQNMNHEYMSWYRQDPGLGLRQIYYSMNVEVTDKGDVPEGYKVSRKEKRNFPLILESPSPNQTSLYFCASSLQGGEKLFFGSGTQLSVL.

The chain recombines TRBV7-9 with TRBJ2-3; TRBD2 matches at 7 bases. The germline gives CDR1 SEHNR, CDR2 FQNEAQ (reference sequence). There are 15 residues in the CDR3. V was pared by 1 base and J by 2 bases, with 3 bases of the junction left unmatched. The CDR3 coding sequence is TGTGCCAGCAGCTTAGGTAGCGGGCTCACAGATACGCAGTATTTT. Translated: CASSLGSGLTDTQYF. Based on the CDR3 plus reference TRBV7-9 and TRBJ2-3, the full variable domain is DTGVSQNPRHKITKRGQNVTFRCDPISEHNRLYWYRQTLGQGPEFLTYFQNEAQLEKSRLLSDRFSAERPKGSFSTLEIQRTEQGDSAMYLCASSLGSGLTDTQYFGPGTRLTVL.

This clone was counted a single time. This sequence joins TRBV11-3 and TRBJ2-7, with D possibly TRBD2 on 5 matching bases. Germline-derived CDR1 and CDR2 are SGHNT and YENEEA. The length of the CDR3 is 16 residues. The V end lost 1 base, the J end lost 3 bases, and 16 bases lay between the germline ends. CDR3 sequence: CASSLGPFETNYEQYF. The CDR3 DNA sequence: TGTGCCAGCAGCTTAGGCCCCTTCGAGACTAACTACGAGCAGTACTTC. The whole variable domain, remainder taken from reference TRBV11-3 and TRBJ2-7, is EAGVVQSPRYKIIEKKQPVAFWCNPISGHNTLYWYLQNLGQGPELLIRYENEEAVDDSQLPKDRFSAERLKGVDSTLKIQPAELGDSAVYLCASSLGPFETNYEQYFGPGTRLTVT.

The rearrangement joins TRBV11-2 to TRBJ2-5; TRBD2 matches 8 bases. The germline V gene has CDR1 SGHAT and CDR2 FQNNGV. Germline trimming cut 3 bases from V and 3 bases from J; bases unmatched to any gene: 9. The CDR3 loop spans 16 amino acids. CDR3 in amino acids: CASSFGLAGGEETQYF. The CDR3 bases are TGTGCCAGCAGCTTTGGGCTAGCGGGCGGTGAAGAGACCCAGTACTTC.

The V and J genes are TRBV29-1 and TRBJ1-1, with D tentatively TRBD1 (5 bases). Trimming left V 4 bases short and J 0 bases short, with 15 bases between. Germline-derived CDR1 and CDR2 are SQVTM and ANQGSEA. The CDR3 totals 15 residues. This CDR3 is CSVGGERALNTEAFF. The CDR3 nucleotides read TGCAGCGTTGGGGGGGAAAGGGCTCTGAACACTGAAGCTTTCTTT.

The CDR3: CASSPGSSTDTQYF. The CDR3, as DNA: TGTGCCAGCAGCCCCGGGAGTAGCACAGATACGCAGTATTTT. This chain uses TRBV7-3 with TRBJ2-3, with D perhaps TRBD2 (6 bases). CDR3 length: 14 amino acids. V shed 5 bases and J shed 0 bases, with 9 bases lying between them. Looked up from germline, CDR1 is SGHTA and CDR2 is FQGTGA.

The chain uses TRBV10-3 and TRBJ1-1; D is uncertain. This CDR3 is built from 13 residues. Trimming took off 6 bases at V and 1 base at J, with 9 bases between the two ends. Germline assignment: CDR1 ENHRY and CDR2 SYGVKD. The CDR3 loop reads CAIRGAGNTEAFF. CDR3 sequence (DNA): TGTGCCATCAGAGGCGCGGGGAACACTGAAGCTTTCTTT.

V and J are TRBV7-9 and TRBJ1-1; D is unclear. V was trimmed by 5 bases and J by 1 base, leaving 11 bases between them. Germline values: CDR1 SEHNR, CDR2 FQNEAQ (reference sequence). The CDR3 runs 14 residues. CDR3: CASSRADSNTEAFF. CDR3 sequence (DNA): TGTGCCAGCAGCAGGGCGGACTCGAACACTGAAGCTTTCTTT.

This clone was seen a single time. The chain links TRBV6-6 to TRBJ2-7; 12 bases fit TRBD2. The V segment lost 6 bases and the J segment 5 bases; nucleotides outside the gene matches: 5. The CDR3 loop spans 14 amino acids. In germline, CDR1 is MNHNY, CDR2 SVGAGI (reference sequence). The CDR3 here is CASSLAGGPDEQYF. The CDR3 DNA reads as TGTGCCAGCAGCCTAGCGGGAGGGCCCGACGAGCAGTACTTC.

The chain employs TRBV4-1 and TRBJ2-3, with a tentative D call TRBD1 (5 bases). Trimming removed 4 bases from V and 5 bases from J, with 16 bases in between. The CDR3 covers 15 residues. CDR1 MGHRA and CDR2 YSYEKL come from the germline V gene. The CDR3: CASSLRQGEEDTQYF. The CDR3 coding sequence is TGCGCCAGCAGCCTTCGTCAGGGTGAGGAAGATACGCAGTATTTT.

The J gene is TRBJ1-1, the V gene TRBV30; 7 positions match TRBD1. The V segment lost 1 base and the J segment 7 bases; nucleotides outside the gene matches: 9. The CDR3 consists of 14 residues. Germline V CDR1 and CDR2: GTSNPN, SVGIG (reference sequence). The CDR3 region is CAWSEGQFGDEAFF. The DNA of the CDR3 is TGTGCCTGGAGTGAGGGACAGTTCGGTGATGAAGCTTTCTTT.

The chain carries TRBV18 and TRBJ2-1; possibly TRBD1 for D (5 bases). CDR1 is KGHSH, CDR2 LQKENI, per germline. The CDR3 length is 13 residues. V was cut by 2 bases and J by 8 bases, with 10 bases left in between. CDR3 DNA sequence: TGTGCCAGCTCACCAGCAGGGTTTCATGAGCAGTTCTTC. It yields the protein CASSPAGFHEQFF.

The chain is built from TRBV2 and TRBJ2-7, with 10 bases identical to TRBD1. Trimming at V came to 9 bases and at J to 5 bases, leaving 10 bases not matched to a gene. Germline lookup yields CDR1 SNHLY and CDR2 FYNNEI. This CDR3 region has 14 residues. For the CDR3, the DNA is TGTGCCAGTCAGGGGGGACAGGGGCTACACGAGCAGTACTTC. Its translation: CASQGGQGLHEQYF.

A single count supports this clone. V gene TRBV6-1 combines with J gene TRBJ2-1; TRBD2 agrees at 7 bases. The CDR3 is made up of 11 amino acids. The V gene's germline CDR1 is MNHNS and CDR2 SASEGT. Trimming cost V 6 bases and J 14 bases; bases outside gene matches: 7. CDR3: CASRAGTMEFF. In DNA, the CDR3 is TGTGCCAGCAGAGCCGGGACTATGGAGTTCTTC.

This clone was detected only once. The genes are TRBV11-2 and TRBJ2-3; 7 bases agree with TRBD2. The trim removed 6 bases at V and 8 bases at J, leaving 17 bases unmatched. The CDR3 contains 16 residues. In germline, CDR1 is SGHAT, CDR2 FQNNGV. CDR3 sequence (DNA): TGTGCCAGCAGTCTAGATTGGGGACTAACCACTAGTACGCAGTATTTT. This gives the protein CASSLDWGLTTSTQYF.

The chain couples TRBV28 to TRBJ1-1, with D uncertain. V dropped 3 bases and J dropped 1 base, with 18 bases sitting between them. Germline V CDR1 and CDR2: MDHEN, SYDVKM. CDR3 length: 17 residues. The CDR3, as DNA: TGTGCCAGCAGTTTCCTGTCCGTCTCCAGGTCGAACACTGAAGCTTTCTTT. Protein product: CASSFLSVSRSNTEAFF.